The rows below give T cell receptor beta chains drawn from one sample of a study of T cells in Graves' hyperthyroidism and ophthalmopathy. TCRdb independently ran MiXCR on the multiplex PCR reads; one entry per CDR3 protein. The table includes fewer than 450,000 distinct CDR3 sequences, about 15% detected once. Material for sequencing was blood. Receptors were obtained from a woman aged 25 to 39 with Graves' hyperthyroidism that later progressed to Graves' ophthalmopathy. Each CDR3 is given with its conserved first and last residue. The D gene is left open where the match is weak. Clone size appears in some rows only: once, few, many, or a class for an expanded clone.

clone size | J gene | D gene | V gene | CDR3 DNA | CDR3 protein
few | TRBJ1-1 | - | TRBV5-6 | TGTGCCAGCAGCTTGGAGGGTATAGGGGGAGACACTGAAGCTTTCTTT | CASSLEGIGGDTEAFF
many | TRBJ2-7 | - | TRBV6-1 | TGTGCCAGCAGTGAAGGAGGGACCTACGAGCAGTACTTC | CASSEGGTYEQYF
few | TRBJ2-1 | TRBD1 | TRBV27 | TGTGCCAGCAGTTTGAGGGGGCCGAGCAATGAGCAGTTCTTC | CASSLRGPSNEQFF
few | TRBJ2-3 | TRBD2 | TRBV19 | TGTGCCAGTAGTCTCCCTAGCGGGGGGACCACAGATACGCAGTATTTT | CASSLPSGGTTDTQYF
many | TRBJ1-2 | - | TRBV3-1 | TGTGCCAGCAGCCGGCAGAACTATGGCTACACCTTC | CASSRQNYGYTF
few | TRBJ2-7 | TRBD1 | TRBV4-1 | TGCGCCAGCAGCCAAATGGGCCGGGACAGTGTAACCGAGCAGTACTTC | CASSQMGRDSVTEQYF
many | TRBJ1-1 | - | TRBV18 | TGTGCCAGCTCCCCCCAGAGTAACACTGAAGCTTTCTTT | CASSPQSNTEAFF
- | TRBJ2-1 | TRBD2 | TRBV2 | TGTGCCAGCAGTGGGACTAGCGGGGGGATAACCTACAATGAGCAGTTCTTC | CASSGTSGGITYNEQFF
many | TRBJ1-5 | - | TRBV6-2/TRBV6-3 | TGTGCCAGCAGTTCCATAGTTAGCAATCAGCCCCAGCATTTT | CASSSIVSNQPQHF
many | TRBJ1-3 | - | TRBV28 | TGTGCCAGCAGGTTCCCAGGCCCGAATTCTGGAAACACCATATATTTT | CASRFPGPNSGNTIYF
many | TRBJ1-4 | TRBD1 | TRBV27 | TGTGCCAGCAGTTTCCGGGCAGGGGGACCTAATGAAAAACTGTTTTTT | CASSFRAGGPNEKLFF
- | TRBJ2-3 | - | TRBV3-1 | TGTGCCAGCAGCCAAGTCCGCAGGGGCGACACAGATACGCAGTATTTT | CASSQVRRGDTDTQYF
many | TRBJ1-2 | TRBD1 | TRBV10-3 | TGTGCCATCTCCCACGGAGGACAGGGGGCGAGCGGCTACACCTTC | CAISHGGQGASGYTF
many | TRBJ1-4 | - | TRBV3-1 | TGTGCCAGCAGCCAAGGCGTCTCAGGGGCAACTAATGAAAAACTGTTTTTT | CASSQGVSGATNEKLFF
few | TRBJ2-2 | - | TRBV6-1 | TGTGCCAGCAGTGAAGATCTCAGGGGACACACCGGGGAGCTGTTTTTT | CASSEDLRGHTGELFF
- | TRBJ1-1 | - | TRBV7-6 | TGTGCCAGCAGCCTGATGGGGGACATGAACACTGAAGCTTTCTTT | CASSLMGDMNTEAFF
many | TRBJ2-2 | TRBD2 | TRBV28 | TGTGCCAGCAGTCCCCAGCGGGGGGCGAACACCGGGGAGCTGTTTTTT | CASSPQRGANTGELFF
many | TRBJ2-7 | - | TRBV20-1 | TGCAGTGCTTTCAACTGGGGCTACGAGCAGTACTTC | CSAFNWGYEQYF
many | TRBJ2-5 | TRBD1 | TRBV13 | TGTGCCAGCAGCCCTGGCTTTCGAGGGGGCGAGACCCAGTACTTC | CASSPGFRGGETQYF
few | TRBJ2-1 | TRBD1 | TRBV14 | TGTGCCAGCAGCGACAGGGGGGTACGAAATGAGCAGTTCTTC | CASSDRGVRNEQFF
- | TRBJ1-2 | TRBD1 | TRBV4-1 | TGCGCCAGCAGCCAAGATGCCTCCAGGGGGCCCTATGGCTACACCTTC | CASSQDASRGPYGYTF
- | TRBJ2-5 | TRBD2 | TRBV29-1 | TGCAGCGTTGGGACTAGCGGGATTTGGGAGACCCAGTACTTC | CSVGTSGIWETQYF
- | TRBJ2-1 | - | TRBV9 | TGTGCCAGCAGCGTAGGGGGCGGGACGGATGAGCAGTTCTTC | CASSVGGGTDEQFF
few | TRBJ2-1 | TRBD1 | TRBV5-1 | TGCGCCAGCAGCCACGCGACAGGGACCTACAATGAGCAGTTCTTC | CASSHATGTYNEQFF
- | TRBJ1-5 | - | TRBV6-1 | TGTGCCAGCAGTGAGACAGGTTATCAGCCCCAGCATTTT | CASSETGYQPQHF
few | TRBJ2-1 | - | TRBV27 | TGTGCCAGCAGTTTACCGGGGGGCCCTAATGAGCAGTTCTTC | CASSLPGGPNEQFF
many | TRBJ2-5 | TRBD2 | TRBV3-1 | TGTGCCAGCAGCCAAGGAGCGGGGGGTGAGACCCAGTACTTC | CASSQGAGGETQYF
few | TRBJ2-6 | - | TRBV20-1 | TGCAGTGCTAGAAGTGAAGCCCCAAGGGCCAACGTCCTGACTTTC | CSARSEAPRANVLTF
many | TRBJ2-1 | TRBD2 | TRBV27 | TGTGCCAGCAGTTTAGACCGTCGGGGACTAGCAACTACTGAGGAGTTCTTC | CASSLDRRGLATTEEFF
many | TRBJ1-2 | - | TRBV5-1 | TGCGCCAGCAGCAACCCGGGACAAGACTACACCTTC | CASSNPGQDYTF
- | TRBJ2-4 | TRBD2 | TRBV6-1 | TGTGCCAGCAGTCCCAAGGGGGCACTAGCGGGATCTGCCAAAAACATTCAGTACTTC | CASSPKGALAGSAKNIQYF
- | TRBJ1-1 | - | TRBV7-8 | TGTGCCAGCAGCTTAATGACAGAAAAGAACACTGAAGCTTTCTTT | CASSLMTEKNTEAFF
- | TRBJ2-1 | - | TRBV11-3 | TGTGCCAGCAGCTTAGTAGGGGTAGACCCCGGGGTACGGAGACACTCCTACAATGAGCAGTTCTTC | CASSLVGVDPGVRRHSYNEQFF
many | TRBJ2-5 | - | TRBV4-1 | TGCGCCAGCAGCCAAGAGGTCAGGGGAGAGACCCAGTACTTC | CASSQEVRGETQYF
- | TRBJ2-3 | - | TRBV6-1 | TGTGCCAGCAGCGACTGGGCAGGGTTTGAGACAGATACGCAGTATTTT | CASSDWAGFETDTQYF
- | TRBJ1-1 | - | TRBV7-2 | TGTGCCAGCAGCGCACAACCGACAGTGAACACTGAAGCTTTCTTT | CASSAQPTVNTEAFF
many | TRBJ2-3 | TRBD2 | TRBV7-6 | TGTGCCAGCAGCCCCCGGGCTAGCGGGAGGGCCGTAGATACGCAGTATTTT | CASSPRASGRAVDTQYF
many | TRBJ1-2 | - | TRBV4-1 | TGCGCCAGCAGCCAAGAGGACGGGAGTAACTATGGCTACACCTTC | CASSQEDGSNYGYTF
once | TRBJ2-1 | TRBD1 | TRBV3-1 | TGTGCCAGCAGCTACGGGACAGGGCGTCTTGGGGAGCAGTTCTTC | CASSYGTGRLGEQFF
many | TRBJ2-7 | - | TRBV27 | TGTGCCAGCAGTTTATCAGGGAACTACGAGCAGTACTTC | CASSLSGNYEQYF
many | TRBJ2-3 | - | TRBV24-1 | TGTGCCACCAGTGATCCGATAGAGAATACGCAGTATTTT | CATSDPIENTQYF
- | TRBJ2-1 | - | TRBV29-1 | TGCAGCGTTGAAGAGCCGGGGCACAGGGACAATGAGCAGTTCTTC | CSVEEPGHRDNEQFF
many | TRBJ2-6 | - | TRBV10-3 | TGTGCCACTTTCTCGACAGGAACTGGGGCCAACGTCCTGACTTTC | CATFSTGTGANVLTF
many | TRBJ1-6 | - | TRBV3-1 | TGTGCCAGCAGCCAAGGGACGGAGATTGGGCCCCTCCACTTT | CASSQGTEIGPLHF
few | TRBJ2-2 | - | TRBV24-1 | TGTGCCACCAGTGAATTCTACACCGGGGAGCTGTTTTTT | CATSEFYTGELFF
many | TRBJ2-1 | - | TRBV12-3/TRBV12-4 | TGTGCCAGCAGCTGGAATGCACTAGTAATTGAGCAGTTCTTC | CASSWNALVIEQFF
- | TRBJ1-3 | TRBD1 | TRBV13 | TGTGCCAGCAGCCCCACAGGGGCCTCTGGAAACACCATATATTTT | CASSPTGASGNTIYF
- | TRBJ2-3 | - | TRBV29-1 | TGCAGCGTCGCGACTTGGGAACGGAGGCAGTATTTT | CSVATWERRQYF